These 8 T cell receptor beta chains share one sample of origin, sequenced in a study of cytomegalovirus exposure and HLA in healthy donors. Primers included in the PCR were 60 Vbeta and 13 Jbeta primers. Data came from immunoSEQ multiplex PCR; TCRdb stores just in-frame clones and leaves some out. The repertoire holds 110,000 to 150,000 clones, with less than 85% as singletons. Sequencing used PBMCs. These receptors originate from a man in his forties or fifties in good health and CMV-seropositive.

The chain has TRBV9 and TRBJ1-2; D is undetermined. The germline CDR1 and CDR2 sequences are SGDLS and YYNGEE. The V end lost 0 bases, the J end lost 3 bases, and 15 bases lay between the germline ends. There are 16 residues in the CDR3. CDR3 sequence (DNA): TGTGCCAGCAGCGTAGGGCAGGCCCCCTCAGACTATGGCTACACCTTC. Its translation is CASSVGQAPSDYGYTF.

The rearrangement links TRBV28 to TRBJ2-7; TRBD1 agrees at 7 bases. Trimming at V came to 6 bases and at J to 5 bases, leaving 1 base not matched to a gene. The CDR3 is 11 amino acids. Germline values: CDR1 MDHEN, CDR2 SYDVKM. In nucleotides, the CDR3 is TGTGCCAGCAGGACAGGGAACGAGCAGTACTTC. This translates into CASRTGNEQYF.

The DNA for the CDR3 is TGTGCCAGCAGTGACCTAGCGTGGGGAGATACGCAGTATTTT. Residues: CASSDLAWGDTQYF. The chain carries TRBV6-1 and TRBJ2-3; maybe TRBD2 (6 bases). V gave up 3 bases and J gave up 5 bases, with 12 bases separating them. CDR1 and CDR2 (germline): MNHNS, SASEGT. The CDR3 has 14 amino acids.

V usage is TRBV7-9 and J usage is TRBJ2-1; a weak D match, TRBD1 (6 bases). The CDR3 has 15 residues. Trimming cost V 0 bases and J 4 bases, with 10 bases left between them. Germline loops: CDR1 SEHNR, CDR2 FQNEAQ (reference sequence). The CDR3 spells CASSLAGQIYNEQFF. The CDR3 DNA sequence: TGTGCCAGCAGCTTAGCAGGACAGATATACAATGAGCAGTTCTTC.

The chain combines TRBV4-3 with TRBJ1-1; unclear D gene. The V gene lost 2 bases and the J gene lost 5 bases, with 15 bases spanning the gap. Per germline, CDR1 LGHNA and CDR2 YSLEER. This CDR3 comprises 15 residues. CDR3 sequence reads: CASSQMRAIGTEAFF. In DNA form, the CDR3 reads TGCGCCAGCAGCCAAATGAGGGCGATAGGGACTGAAGCTTTCTTT.

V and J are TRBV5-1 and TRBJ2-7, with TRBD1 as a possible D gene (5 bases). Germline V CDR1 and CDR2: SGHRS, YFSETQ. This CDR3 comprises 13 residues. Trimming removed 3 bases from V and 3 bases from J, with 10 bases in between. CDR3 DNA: TGCGCCAGCAGCTCCGACAGCCACTACGAGCAGTACTTC. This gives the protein CASSSDSHYEQYF.

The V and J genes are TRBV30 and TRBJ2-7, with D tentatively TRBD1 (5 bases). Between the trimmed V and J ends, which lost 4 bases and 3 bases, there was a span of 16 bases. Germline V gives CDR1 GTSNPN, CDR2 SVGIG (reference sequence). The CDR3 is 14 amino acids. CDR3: CAWKQQVIDYEQYF. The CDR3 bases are TGTGCCTGGAAACAACAGGTAATCGACTACGAGCAGTACTTC.

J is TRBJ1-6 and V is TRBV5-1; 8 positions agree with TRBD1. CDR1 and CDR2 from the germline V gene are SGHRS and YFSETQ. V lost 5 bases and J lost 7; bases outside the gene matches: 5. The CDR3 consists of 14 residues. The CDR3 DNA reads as TGCGCCAGCAGGGAGACAGGGGTAAATTCACCCCTCCACTTT. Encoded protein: CASRETGVNSPLHF.